A selection of T cell receptor beta chains follows, all from one sample in a study of T cells in Graves' hyperthyroidism and ophthalmopathy. TCRdb passed the multiplex PCR reads through MiXCR, listing each CDR3 protein once. Among some 770,000 distinct CDR3 sequences listed, about a sixth were seen once. Sample: blood. All receptors derive from a man aged 18 to 29 with Graves' hyperthyroidism. Both conserved end residues are part of each CDR3. Fields, in order: D gene, clone size, J gene, V gene, CDR3 protein, CDR3 DNA. D genes are given only for firm matches. Clone size is stated in some rows and not others, as once, few, many or a class when expanded.

TRBD1	few	TRBJ2-2	TRBV27	CASSITGTGFNTGELFF	TGTGCCAGCAGTATCACCGGGACAGGCTTTAACACCGGGGAGCTGTTTTTT
TRBD1	NA	TRBJ1-2	TRBV7-9	CASTTRTGTGYTF	TGTGCCAGCACCACGAGGACAGGGACCGGCTACACCTTC
NA	NA	TRBJ1-1	TRBV12-3/TRBV12-4	CASSLILGGTEAFF	TGTGCCAGCAGTTTAATTCTGGGGGGCACTGAAGCTTTCTTT
NA	NA	TRBJ2-7	TRBV7-2	CASSLGIGTVSYEQYF	TGTGCCAGCAGCTTAGGGATCGGGACCGTATCCTACGAGCAGTACTTC
NA	many	TRBJ2-7	TRBV2	CASSDHPHYEQYF	TGTGCCAGCAGTGACCACCCCCACTACGAGCAGTACTTC
NA	once	TRBJ2-7	TRBV7-9	CASSLITGGKYEQYF	TGTGCCAGCAGCTTAATCACAGGCGGAAAATACGAGCAGTACTTC
NA	many	TRBJ2-7	TRBV28	CASSYRQWVAYEQYF	TGTGCCAGCAGTTACCGACAGTGGGTTGCCTACGAGCAGTACTTC
TRBD2	few	TRBJ2-7	TRBV19	CASSIWGTSDYEQYF	TGTGCCAGTAGTATATGGGGGACTAGCGACTACGAGCAGTACTTC
NA	few	TRBJ1-1	TRBV29-1	CSARGEATEAFF	TGCAGCGCTAGGGGGGAAGCCACTGAAGCTTTCTTT
NA	few	TRBJ2-7	TRBV19	CASSDLGRGLDEQYF	TGTGCCAGTAGCGACCTTGGCAGGGGTCTCGACGAGCAGTACTTC
NA	few	TRBJ2-1	TRBV7-8	CASSLRPIRGNEQFF	TGTGCCAGCAGCTTACGCCCAATTCGGGGCAATGAGCAGTTCTTC
TRBD2	NA	TRBJ2-1	TRBV6-2/TRBV6-3	CASRIAGSSYNEQFF	TGTGCCAGCCGGATAGCGGGAAGCTCTTACAATGAGCAGTTCTTC
NA	NA	TRBJ2-7	TRBV14	CASSQRRGRGDPHEQYF	TGTGCCAGCAGCCAACGGAGGGGAAGAGGGGATCCCCACGAGCAGTACTTC
TRBD2	many	TRBJ2-3	TRBV28	CASSFLRLAGTTDTQYF	TGTGCCAGCAGTTTCCTCCGACTAGCGGGTACCACAGATACGCAGTATTTT
NA	NA	TRBJ2-5	TRBV10-1	CANEDYQETQYF	TGCGCCAACGAGGACTACCAAGAGACCCAGTACTTC
NA	many	TRBJ1-1	TRBV6-5	CASSSWSEAFF	TGTGCCAGCAGTTCGTGGTCGGAAGCTTTCTTT
TRBD2	NA	TRBJ2-1	TRBV9	CASALAGGGGNEQFF	TGTGCCAGCGCTCTAGCGGGAGGTGGAGGGAATGAGCAGTTCTTC
NA	few	TRBJ2-3	TRBV5-6	CASSLGAHTDTQYF	TGTGCCAGCAGCTTAGGAGCTCACACAGATACGCAGTATTTT
NA	NA	TRBJ1-1	TRBV29-1	CSVGDFITEAFF	TGCAGCGTTGGGGATTTTATCACAGAAGCTTTCTTT
NA	NA	TRBJ2-7	TRBV4-1	CASSQERLREQYF	TGCGCCAGCAGCCAAGAAAGACTGAGAGAGCAGTACTTC
NA	NA	TRBJ2-7	TRBV30	CACSVDRRDEQYF	TGTGCCTGTAGTGTAGACAGGCGCGACGAGCAGTACTTC
TRBD2	NA	TRBJ2-2	TRBV20-1	CSASGLAGVNTGELFF	TGCAGTGCTTCCGGACTAGCGGGAGTGAACACCGGGGAGCTGTTTTTT
TRBD2	many	TRBJ2-2	TRBV28	CASSPPPGLAGHTNTGELFF	TGTGCCAGCAGCCCGCCCCCCGGACTAGCGGGGCATACGAACACCGGGGAGCTGTTTTTT
NA	many	TRBJ1-4	TRBV6-1	CASSVSLSWAGGEKLFF	TGTGCCAGCAGCGTGTCATTGTCTTGGGCCGGGGGTGAAAAACTGTTTTTT
NA	NA	TRBJ2-1	TRBV30	CAWSRGQYLYNEQFF	TGTGCCTGGAGCAGAGGACAGTATCTCTACAATGAGCAGTTCTTC
NA	many	TRBJ2-1	TRBV11-2	CASSSEANEQFF	TGTGCCAGCAGCTCCGAGGCTAATGAGCAGTTCTTC
NA	NA	TRBJ1-4	TRBV11-3	CASSRTGTTNEKLFF	TGTGCCAGCAGCCGTACCGGGACAACTAATGAAAAACTGTTTTTT
TRBD1	few	TRBJ1-2	TRBV10-3	CAISDPTITEGQGAPNTF	TGTGCCATCAGTGACCCGACCATAACAGAAGGCCAGGGGGCACCCAACACCTTC
NA	NA	TRBJ2-7	TRBV10-3	CAISESPLYEQYF	TGTGCCATCAGTGAGTCTCCCCTGTACGAGCAGTACTTC
NA	many	TRBJ2-6	TRBV2	CASSEILGANVLTF	TGTGCCAGCAGTGAGATACTGGGGGCCAACGTCCTGACTTTC
NA	few	TRBJ2-7	TRBV5-1	CASSLAWAAGAEQYF	TGCGCCAGCAGCTTGGCATGGGCGGCGGGGGCCGAGCAGTACTTC
NA	NA	TRBJ1-2	TRBV12-5	CASGEGGAAGYTF	TGTGCTAGTGGGGAGGGGGGCGCGGCGGGCTACACCTTC
NA	few	TRBJ2-7	TRBV5-1	CASSLGQGLDEQYF	TGCGCCAGCAGCTTGGGCCAGGGACTCGACGAGCAGTACTTC
TRBD1	NA	TRBJ1-1	TRBV19	CASSIFPGQGKTEAFF	TGTGCCAGTAGTATCTTCCCAGGACAGGGCAAGACTGAAGCTTTCTTT
NA	many	TRBJ2-3	TRBV28	CASIPSGASTDTQYF	TGTGCCAGCATCCCTTCGGGGGCCAGCACAGATACGCAGTATTTT
TRBD1	many	TRBJ2-5	TRBV11-2	CASSSPSRGETQYF	TGTGCCAGCAGCTCCCCTTCCAGGGGGGAGACCCAGTACTTC
TRBD2	NA	TRBJ2-3	TRBV12-3/TRBV12-4	CASSQREHDTQYF	TGTGCCAGCAGTCAGCGGGAGCACGATACGCAGTATTTT
TRBD2	few	TRBJ2-3	TRBV9	CASSVDLLAGTDTQYF	TGTGCCAGCAGCGTAGATCTGCTAGCGGGAACAGATACGCAGTATTTT
NA	NA	TRBJ2-1	TRBV10-3	CAIKPVLESGGEQFF	TGTGCCATCAAACCCGTTCTAGAATCCGGAGGTGAGCAGTTCTTC
TRBD2	NA	TRBJ2-2	TRBV20-1	CSARDPGGTGELFF	TGCAGTGCTAGAGATCCGGGAGGGACCGGGGAGCTGTTTTTT
NA	NA	TRBJ1-1	TRBV7-8	CASSLVGRKGTEAFF	TGTGCCAGCAGCTTAGTTGGCAGGAAGGGGACTGAAGCTTTCTTT
TRBD1	few	TRBJ1-6	TRBV20-1	CSARGDRAWNSPLHF	TGCAGTGCTAGAGGGGACAGGGCCTGGAATTCACCCCTCCACTTT
NA	many	TRBJ1-2	TRBV28	CASSDDSYGYTF	TGTGCCAGCAGTGATGACAGCTATGGCTACACCTTC
NA	many	TRBJ2-4	TRBV5-5	CASSLGVAKNIQYF	TGTGCCAGCAGCTTGGGGGTAGCCAAAAACATTCAGTACTTC
NA	many	TRBJ2-3	TRBV3-1	CASSQVWGGDTQYF	TGTGCCAGCAGCCAAGTCTGGGGTGGAGATACGCAGTATTTT